This record covers a single T cell receptor (beta chain). The antigen remains unidentified. The data originate from a study of T cell responses to AZD1222 COVID-19 vaccine. Study observations and caveats: Spike regions recognized by vaccine-associated CD4 TCRs spanned the protein, led by 160-218 and 743-854. Repertoires were sampled only after the peak T cell response. AZD1222 recipients seropositive at baseline numbered only 5 or 6.

This CDR3 is 14 amino acids long. V was trimmed by 3 bases and J by 5 bases, leaving 14 bases between them. Germline assignment: CDR1 SGHTS and CDR2 YDEGEE. Profiling relied on immunoSEQ multiplex PCR, and the TCRdb table lists in-frame clones only, not all of them. The top ten clones hold 1.9% of a sample with some 130,000 clones, around 90% of them seen once. Second-dose groups at about 4 or about 12 weeks were pooled. The V gene is TRBV5-8, the J gene TRBJ2-5; a possible D gene is TRBD1 (6 bases). Source: peripheral blood, taken 28 days after the second AZD1222 dose. This clonotype was sampled from an adult who received the AZD1222 COVID-19 vaccine. Here the CDR3 reads CASSSGVGGETQYF. For the CDR3, the DNA is TGTGCCAGCAGCTCAGGGGTCGGCGGGGAGACCCAGTACTTC. The full variable domain, rest sourced from reference TRBV5-8 and TRBJ2-5, is EAGVTQSPTHLIKTRGQQATLRCSPISGHTSVYWYQQALGLGLQFLLWYDEGEERNRGNFPPRFSGRQFPNYSSELNVNALELEDSALYLCASSSGVGGETQYFGPGTRLLVL.